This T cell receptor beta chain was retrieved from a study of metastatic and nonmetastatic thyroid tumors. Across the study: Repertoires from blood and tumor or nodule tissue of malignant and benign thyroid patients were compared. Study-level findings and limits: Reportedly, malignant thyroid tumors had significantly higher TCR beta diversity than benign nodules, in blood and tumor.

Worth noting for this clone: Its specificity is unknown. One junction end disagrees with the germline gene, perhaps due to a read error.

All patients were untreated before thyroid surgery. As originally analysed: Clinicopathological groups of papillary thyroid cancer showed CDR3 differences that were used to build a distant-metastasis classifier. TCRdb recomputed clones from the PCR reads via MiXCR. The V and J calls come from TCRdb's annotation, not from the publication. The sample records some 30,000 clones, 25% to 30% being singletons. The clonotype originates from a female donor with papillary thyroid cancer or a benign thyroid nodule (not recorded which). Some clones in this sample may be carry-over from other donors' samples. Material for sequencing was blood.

The CDR3 DNA sequence: TGCTCCAGCAGCGTGTGGTACAGGGCCATTTATGGCTACACCTTC. Translation gives CSSSVWYRAIYGYTF. The rearrangement links TRBV5-1 to TRBJ1-2; perhaps TRBD1 as D (6 bases). CDR1 and CDR2 (germline): SGHRS, YFSETQ. The CDR3 covers 15 residues. The full variable domain, completed using reference TRBV5-1 and TRBJ1-2, is KAGVTQTPRYLIKTRGQQVTLSCSPISGHRSVSWYQQTPGQGLQFLFEYFSETQRNKGNFPGRFSGRQFSNSRSEMNVSTLELGDSALYLCSSSVWYRAIYGYTFGSGTRLTVV.